Below are 9 T cell receptor beta chains sequenced from a single sample in a study of control samples from healthy donors and cancer patients. Generated by immunoSEQ multiplex PCR, the TCRdb table keeps only in-frame clones and is missing some. This sample carries about 160,000 clones, around 90% of them seen once, and the ten largest clones take around 12%. The material sequenced was blood. The receptors derive from a man in his thirties or forties in good health.

The rearrangement joins TRBV5-1 to TRBJ1-1; D uncertain. The CDR3 runs to 15 residues. The V gene's germline CDR1 is SGHRS and CDR2 YFSETQ. V lost 4 bases and J 4 bases, leaving 17 bases between the germline ends. The CDR3 loop reads CASSLSWGGGTEAFF. The CDR3 DNA sequence: TGCGCCAGCAGCCTCTCTTGGGGTGGAGGCACTGAAGCTTTCTTT.

This clone was picked up one time. The rearrangement uses TRBV3-1 (or the pseudogene TRBV3-2) and TRBJ1-1; D possibly corresponds to TRBD1 (5 bases). Germline CDR1 LGHDT, CDR2 YNNKEL (reference sequence). There are 15 residues in the CDR3. The germline V and J ends were trimmed by 4 bases and 1 base, with 13 bases remaining between them. The CDR3 loop is CASSPTGAANTEAFF. DNA of the CDR3: TGTGCCAGCAGCCCTACCGGGGCCGCGAACACTGAAGCTTTCTTT.

This chain uses TRBV5-1 with TRBJ1-3, with D unresolved. Germline-derived CDR1 and CDR2 are SGHRS and YFSETQ. With 4 bases removed from V and 0 bases from J, the gap between germline ends came to 11 bases. The CDR3 has 15 residues. The CDR3 here is CASSVQASSGNTIYF. CDR3 coding DNA: TGCGCCAGCAGCGTTCAGGCCAGCTCTGGAAACACCATATATTTT.

This rearrangement joins TRBV2 to TRBJ1-1; D gene unclear. The germline V gene encodes CDR1 SNHLY and CDR2 FYNNEI. V was trimmed by 3 bases and J by 4 bases, leaving 6 bases between them. CDR3 length: 12 residues. CDR3 residues: CASSDPSTEAFF. For the CDR3, the DNA is TGTGCCAGCAGTGATCCTAGCACTGAAGCTTTCTTT.

The genes are TRBV20-1 and TRBJ1-5; D is perhaps TRBD1 (6 bases). The length of the CDR3 is 17 residues. Trimming left V 3 bases short and J 4 bases short, with 22 bases between. Germline lookup yields CDR1 DFQATT and CDR2 SNEGSKA (reference sequence). DNA for the CDR3: TGCAGTGCTAGTAAACCCCCCGGGGGGACAAGAAATCAGCCCCAGCATTTT. Its translation: CSASKPPGGTRNQPQHF.

This clone was seen just once. This sequence joins TRBV7-3 and TRBJ2-2, with D unclear. Trimming removed 6 bases from V and 1 base from J, with 6 bases in between. The germline V gene encodes CDR1 SGHTA and CDR2 FQGTGA. This CDR3 is 13 amino acids long. The CDR3 spells CASRGQNTGELFF. CDR3 DNA sequence: TGTGCCAGCAGGGGTCAGAACACCGGGGAGCTGTTTTTT.

The chain uses TRBV14 and TRBJ1-1; a weak D match, TRBD1 (5 bases). V lost 2 bases and J 1 base, leaving 5 bases between the germline ends. The CDR3 is made up of 13 amino acids. The germline V gene has CDR1 SGHDN and CDR2 FVKESK. DNA of the CDR3: TGTGCCAGCAGCCAACAGGGGAACACTGAAGCTTTCTTT. Residues: CASSQQGNTEAFF.

This clone has only a few counts. The chain combines TRBV27 with TRBJ2-7, with D perhaps being TRBD1 or TRBD2 (5 bases each). Trimming pared 9 bases from V and 4 bases from J, leaving 25 bases between. Germline V CDR1 and CDR2: MNHEY, SMNVEV (reference sequence). The CDR3 length is 16 residues. Here the CDR3 DNA reads TGTGCCAGGCGCCCCCGGGACCCTAAAGGGATTTACGAGCAGTACTTC. It is translated as CARRPRDPKGIYEQYF.

The chain joins TRBV7-2 to TRBJ1-2, with D maybe TRBD1 (5 bases). Trimming removed 7 bases from V and 8 bases from J, with 17 bases in between. The CDR3 length is 13 residues. Germline V gives CDR1 SGHTA, CDR2 FQGNSA. CDR3 amino acids: CASTFGGGGGYTF. For the CDR3, the DNA is TGTGCCAGCACATTTGGGGGAGGTGGAGGCTACACCTTC.